A single sample is the source of the 3 T cell receptor beta chains below, sequenced in a study of blood T cell repertoires in COVID-19. Sequencing was performed with immunoSEQ multiplex PCR; in TCRdb, only in-frame clones are kept and a portion is missing. Found here are approximately 260,000 clones, roughly 80% of them singletons; the top ten hold over 4%. Sequenced material: PBMCs or T cells enriched from blood (not recorded which). The source is a man aged 25 to 40 with acute COVID-19.

The V and J genes are TRBV2 and TRBJ2-5; TRBD2 is a possible D gene (5 bases). The CDR3 is 12 residues long. Trimming removed 7 bases from V and 5 bases from J, with 11 bases in between. CDR1 is SNHLY and CDR2 is FYNNEI in the germline V gene. The CDR3 coding sequence is TGTGCCAGCAACGGGCCGGGGGAGACCCAGTACTTC. Its translation is CASNGPGETQYF.

The V and J genes are TRBV10-1 and TRBJ2-3; TRBD2 matches at 11 bases. Losses at the gene ends were 3 bases for V and 5 bases for J; bases not matched to a gene: 10. The CDR3 is 17 amino acids. Germline CDR1 is WNHNN and CDR2 is SYGVQD (reference sequence). The CDR3 here is CASSDNLAGGPEDTQYF. The CDR3 nucleotides are TGCGCCAGCAGTGACAACTTAGCGGGGGGGCCTGAAGATACGCAGTATTTT.

The V gene is TRBV19, the J gene TRBJ1-1, with D uncertain. Per germline, CDR1 LNHDA and CDR2 SQIVND (reference sequence). Trimming shortened V by 6 bases and J by 6 bases, and 17 bases separated the two germline ends. The CDR3 consists of 14 residues. The DNA of the CDR3 is TGTGCCAGTAGGCGGGTTGGTTTGTTCTCTGAAGCTTTCTTT. It yields the protein CASRRVGLFSEAFF.